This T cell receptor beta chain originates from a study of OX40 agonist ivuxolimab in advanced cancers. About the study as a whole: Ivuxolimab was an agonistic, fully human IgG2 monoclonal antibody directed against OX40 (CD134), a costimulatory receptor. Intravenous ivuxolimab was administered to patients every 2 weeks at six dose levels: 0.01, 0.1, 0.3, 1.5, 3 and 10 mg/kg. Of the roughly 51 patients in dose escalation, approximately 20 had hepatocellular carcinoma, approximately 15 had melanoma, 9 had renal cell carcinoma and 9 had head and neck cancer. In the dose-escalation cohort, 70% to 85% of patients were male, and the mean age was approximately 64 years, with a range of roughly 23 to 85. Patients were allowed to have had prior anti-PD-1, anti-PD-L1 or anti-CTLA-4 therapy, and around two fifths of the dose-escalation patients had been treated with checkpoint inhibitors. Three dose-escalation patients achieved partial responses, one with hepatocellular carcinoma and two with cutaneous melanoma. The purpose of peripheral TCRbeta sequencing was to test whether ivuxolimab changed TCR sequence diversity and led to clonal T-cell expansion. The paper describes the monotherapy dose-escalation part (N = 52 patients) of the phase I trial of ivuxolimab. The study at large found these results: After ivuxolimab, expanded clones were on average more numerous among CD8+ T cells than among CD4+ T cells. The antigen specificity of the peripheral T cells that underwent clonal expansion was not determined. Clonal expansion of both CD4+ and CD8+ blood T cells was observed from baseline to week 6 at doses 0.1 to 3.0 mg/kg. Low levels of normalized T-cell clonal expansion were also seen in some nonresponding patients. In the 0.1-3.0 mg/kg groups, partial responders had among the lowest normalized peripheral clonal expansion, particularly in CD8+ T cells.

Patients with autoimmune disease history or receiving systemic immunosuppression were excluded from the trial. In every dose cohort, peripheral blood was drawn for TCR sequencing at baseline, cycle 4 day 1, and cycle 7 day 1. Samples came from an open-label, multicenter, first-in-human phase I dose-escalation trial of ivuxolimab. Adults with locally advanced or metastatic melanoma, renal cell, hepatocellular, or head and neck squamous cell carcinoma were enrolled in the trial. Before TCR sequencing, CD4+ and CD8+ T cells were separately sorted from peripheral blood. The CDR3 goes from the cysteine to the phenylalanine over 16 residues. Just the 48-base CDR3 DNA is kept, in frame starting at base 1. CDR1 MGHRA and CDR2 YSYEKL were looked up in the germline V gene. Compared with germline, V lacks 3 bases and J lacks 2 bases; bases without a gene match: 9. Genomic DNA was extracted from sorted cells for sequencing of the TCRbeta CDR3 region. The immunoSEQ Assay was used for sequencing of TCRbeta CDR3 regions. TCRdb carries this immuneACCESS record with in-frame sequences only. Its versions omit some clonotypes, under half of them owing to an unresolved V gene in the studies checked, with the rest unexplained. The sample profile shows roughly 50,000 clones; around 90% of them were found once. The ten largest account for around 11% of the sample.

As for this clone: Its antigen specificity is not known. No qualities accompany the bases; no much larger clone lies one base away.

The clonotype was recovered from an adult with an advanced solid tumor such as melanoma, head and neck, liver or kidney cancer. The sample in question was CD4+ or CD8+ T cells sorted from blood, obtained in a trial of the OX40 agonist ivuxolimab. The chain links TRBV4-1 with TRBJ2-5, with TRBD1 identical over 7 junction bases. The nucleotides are TGCGCCAGCAGCCACCCCCCGGGACAGAAGCAAGAGACCCAGTACTTC. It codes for CASSHPPGQKQETQYF.